Below are 23 T cell receptor beta chains sequenced from a single sample in a study of T cells in Graves' hyperthyroidism and ophthalmopathy. RNA transcripts yielded amplified TCR beta CDR3 regions. The study used the HTBI primer set for a first-round RT-PCR of the TCR CDR3. From the multiplex PCR reads, TCRdb called clonotypes with MiXCR, one entry per CDR3 protein. The table includes 350,000 to 500,000 distinct CDR3 sequences, roughly 13% detected once. Sample: blood. The receptor source for this set is a young woman with Graves' hyperthyroidism.

Many counts were recorded for this clonotype. The J gene is TRBJ1-2, the V gene TRBV28, with a possible D match to TRBD1 (6 bases). The V gene lost 2 bases and the J gene lost 7 bases, with 17 bases spanning the gap. The CDR3 contains 15 residues. Germline V gene sequence: CDR1 MDHEN, CDR2 SYDVKM. The CDR3 region has the DNA TGTGCCAGCAGTTTAGCGTTAGGGGGGAACCCTGGCTACACCTTC. Protein product: CASSLALGGNPGYTF.

In its sample, this clonotype was seen many times. The chain joins TRBV6-1 to TRBJ1-1; D gene ambiguous. Deletions cut 6 bases from V and 1 base from J, with 12 bases between. The CDR3 is made up of 14 amino acids. Germline lookup yields CDR1 MNHNS and CDR2 SASEGT. CDR3 nucleotide sequence: TGTGCCAGCAGCGGCCTCCGAGGGAACACTGAAGCTTTCTTT. It specifies CASSGLRGNTEAFF.

This clonotype was found once. The V and J genes are TRBV5-4 and TRBJ2-2; D unresolved. With 2 bases removed from V and 4 bases from J, the gap between germline ends came to 15 bases. The germline CDR1 and CDR2 sequences are SGHNT and YYREEE (reference sequence). The CDR3 has 16 residues. CDR3 sequence: CASSFSPRTTTGELFF. The CDR3 region has the DNA TGTGCCAGCAGCTTCTCGCCCCGGACGACCACCGGGGAGCTGTTTTTT.

This clonotype occurred a few times. The V gene is TRBV6-5, the J gene TRBJ1-2; D is undetermined. Trimming stripped 0 bases from V and 8 bases from J, with 7 bases between. The CDR3 is made up of 12 amino acids. Germline assignment: CDR1 MNHEY and CDR2 SVGAGI. For the CDR3, the DNA is TGTGCCAGCAGTTACTCCGGAACCGGCTACACCTTC. The encoded protein is CASSYSGTGYTF.

The sample holds many counts of this clonotype. J is TRBJ2-7 and V is TRBV7-6; D gene uncertain. V lost 5 bases and J 6 bases, leaving 11 bases between the germline ends. This CDR3 is 12 amino acids long. CDR1 is SGHVS, CDR2 FNYEAQ, per germline. The CDR3 region has the DNA TGTGCCAGCAGCGACCGAGAGCGCGAGCAGTACTTC. It translates to CASSDREREQYF.

This clonotype was counted at least ten times. This chain uses TRBV30 with TRBJ2-1, with D possibly being TRBD1 (6 bases). The CDR3 is 14 residues long. The ends were cut back, 3 bases at V and 4 bases at J, with 13 bases in the middle. CDR1 GTSNPN and CDR2 SVGIG come from the germline V gene (reference sequence). The CDR3 coding sequence is TGTGCCTGGAGGGCCGGGACACTTTACAATGAGCAGTTCTTC. Amino acid sequence: CAWRAGTLYNEQFF. Complete variable domain (other parts from reference TRBV30 and TRBJ2-1): SQTIHQWPATLVQPVGSPLSLECTVEGTSNPNLYWYRQAAGRGLQLLFYSVGIGQISSEVPQNLSASRPQDRQFILSSKKLLLSDSGFYLCAWRAGTLYNEQFFGPGTRLTVL.

This chain joins TRBV7-9 and TRBJ2-3, with unresolved D. V shed 3 bases and J shed 3 bases, with 7 bases lying between them. The CDR3 has 13 amino acids. Germline assignment: CDR1 SEHNR and CDR2 FQNEAQ (reference sequence). The CDR3 bases are TGTGCCAGCAGCTTCTTTTCGACAGATACGCAGTATTTT. Translated: CASSFFSTDTQYF. Looking up the rest from reference TRBV7-9 and TRBJ2-3 gives the full variable domain: DTGVSQNPRHKITKRGQNVTFRCDPISEHNRLYWYRQTLGQGPEFLTYFQNEAQLEKSRLLSDRFSAERPKGSFSTLEIQRTEQGDSAMYLCASSFFSTDTQYFGPGTRLTVL.

This clonotype was observed many times. The chain is built from TRBV6-1 and TRBJ2-5; perhaps TRBD1 as D (7 bases). The germline V gene encodes CDR1 MNHNS and CDR2 SASEGT. V lost 7 bases and J lost 12, with 24 bases in between. CDR3 size: 14 residues. CDR3 loop: CASKRRTGGGRKYF. The CDR3 nucleotides read TGTGCCAGCAAACGACGGACAGGTGGAGGGCGCAAGTACTTC.

This clonotype was picked up a small number of times. The chain carries TRBV27 and TRBJ2-7; D call uncertain. The CDR3 has 15 amino acids. Trimming removed 2 bases at V and 0 bases at J, with 11 bases between. Germline-derived CDR1 and CDR2 are MNHEY and SMNVEV (reference sequence). For the CDR3, the DNA is TGTGCCAGCAGTTTAGTGGGAAGGAGCTCCTACGAGCAGTACTTC. This translates into CASSLVGRSSYEQYF.

This chain's CDR3 is CASSPRPGELFF. CDR3 bases: TGTGCCAGCAGCCCCCGTCCCGGGGAGCTGTTTTTT. The gene calls are TRBV6-1 and TRBJ2-2; D gene ambiguous. The V and J ends lost 6 bases and 6 bases respectively, with 8 bases between them. The germline V gene has CDR1 MNHNS and CDR2 SASEGT. This CDR3 is 12 amino acids long.

The V call is TRBV10-3, the J call TRBJ1-1, with a possible D match to TRBD1 (6 bases). The CDR3 runs 14 residues. CDR1 and CDR2 from the germline V gene are ENHRY and SYGVKD. Trimming removed 8 bases at V and 3 bases at J, with 16 bases between. This CDR3 reads CAIGAGAMDTEAFF. In DNA, the CDR3 is TGTGCCATCGGTGCAGGGGCTATGGACACTGAAGCTTTCTTT.

Ten or more counts support this clonotype. The V gene is TRBV7-3, the J gene TRBJ2-3; TRBD1 matches 7 bases. Trimming removed 4 bases from V and 0 bases from J; junction bases left unmatched: 4. The CDR3 sequence is 15 residues long. CDR1 and CDR2 from the germline V gene are SGHTA and FQGTGA. CDR3 region: CASSSTGSSTDTQYF. CDR3 sequence (DNA): TGTGCCAGCAGCTCGACAGGGTCCAGCACAGATACGCAGTATTTT.

CDR3 coding DNA: TGTGCCTGGAGCCCTGGGGCCACAGATACGCAGTATTTT. Amino acids: CAWSPGATDTQYF. The chain joins TRBV30 to TRBJ2-3; maybe TRBD1 (5 bases). Germline CDR1 reads GTSNPN; CDR2 reads SVGIG (reference sequence). There are 13 residues in the CDR3. Trimming removed 3 bases from V and 2 bases from J, with 9 bases in between.

This clonotype was counted ten times or more. The chain has TRBV12-5 and TRBJ2-5; TRBD2 aligns across 10 bases. There are 19 residues in the CDR3. V was clipped by 3 bases and J by 0 bases; unmatched bases: 13. In germline, CDR1 is LGHNT, CDR2 FRNRAP. CDR3 sequence (DNA): TGTGCTAGTGGTTTCAACTCCATTACTAGCGGGAAGAACCAAGAGACCCAGTACTTC. Protein sequence: CASGFNSITSGKNQETQYF.

The rearrangement uses TRBV11-3 and TRBJ2-3; D is possibly TRBD1 or TRBD2 (6 bases each). V lost 5 bases and J 6 bases, leaving 15 bases between the germline ends. The CDR3 is 14 residues long. The germline CDR1 and CDR2 sequences are SGHNT and YENEEA. The CDR3 DNA follows: TGTGCCAGCAGCCGGGGGCAGGGGCGCGATACGCAGTATTTT. Protein product: CASSRGQGRDTQYF.

This clonotype appeared a few times. The junction shows a germline mismatch at one end, possibly a read error. This chain connects TRBV11-1 to TRBJ2-5, with 7 bases identical to TRBD2. Germline loops: CDR1 SGHAT, CDR2 FQDESV (reference sequence). The CDR3 sequence is 16 residues long. CDR3 loop: CASSPRGGRPQGTQYF. In DNA form, the CDR3 reads TGTGCCAGCAGCCCCCGGGGCGGGAGACCCCAAGGGACCCAGTACTTC.

The gene calls are TRBV9 and TRBJ2-2; D remains unclear. V was clipped by 3 bases and J by 2 bases, with 5 bases between them. This CDR3 region has 13 residues. Germline V CDR1 and CDR2: SGDLS, YYNGEE. The chain's CDR3 is CASSAFNTGELFF. The CDR3 DNA follows: TGTGCCAGCAGCGCTTTTAACACCGGGGAGCTGTTTTTT.

This clonotype was seen a few times. The CDR3 coding sequence is TGCGCCAGCAGCGGCGGTGCCCTGAGGCCATCAGACCGGGACAGGGGGGGGGCTAATGAAAAACTGTTTTTT. Its protein product is CASSGGALRPSDRDRGGANEKLFF. V usage is TRBV5-1 and J usage is TRBJ1-4; 11 bases line up with TRBD1. Losses at the gene ends were 4 bases for V and 3 bases for J; bases not matched to a gene: 29. The CDR3 has 24 residues. CDR1 is SGHRS and CDR2 is YFSETQ in the germline V gene.

This clonotype was detected only a few times. A much larger clone is a single base away; this may be a read error. The chain is built from TRBV12-3 or TRBV12-4 and TRBJ1-1; D is uncertain. CDR3 length: 13 residues. V lost 5 bases and J lost 6, with 13 bases in between. As DNA, the CDR3 is TGTGCCAGCAGTATATCCCTCCGGGCTGAAGCTTTCTTT. Its protein product is CASSISLRAEAFF.

CDR3 amino acids: CASSLRQGSNEQFF. In DNA, the CDR3 is TGTGCCAGCAGTTTACGGCAGGGAAGCAATGAGCAGTTCTTC. The rearrangement joins TRBV28 to TRBJ2-1; D is perhaps TRBD1 (5 bases). CDR1 and CDR2 from the germline V gene are MDHEN and SYDVKM. The V and J ends lost 2 bases and 6 bases respectively, with 11 bases between them. This CDR3 is 14 amino acids long.

This clonotype was seen ten or more times. This rearrangement joins TRBV28 to TRBJ1-5; D is ambiguous. Trimming took 5 bases from V and 6 from J, leaving 14 bases between them. This CDR3 has 14 residues. In germline, CDR1 is MDHEN, CDR2 SYDVKM. CDR3 protein: CASSTPLSVQPQHF. The CDR3 DNA sequence: TGTGCCAGCAGTACCCCCCTCTCAGTTCAGCCCCAGCATTTT. Full variable domain (missing parts from reference TRBV28 and TRBJ1-5): DVKVTQSSRYLVKRTGEKVFLECVQDMDHENMFWYRQDPGLGLRLIYFSYDVKMKEKGDIPEGYSVSREKKERFSLILESASTNQTSMYLCASSTPLSVQPQHFGDGTRLSIL.

In its sample, this clonotype was seen many times. The rearrangement uses TRBV18 and TRBJ2-5; D is ambiguous. V lost 1 base and J lost 1, with 7 bases in between. The germline CDR1 and CDR2 sequences are KGHSH and LQKENI. CDR3 size: 14 residues. CDR3 bases: TGTGCCAGCTCACCACAAAATGGCCAAGAGACCCAGTACTTC. Amino acids: CASSPQNGQETQYF.

This clonotype was observed at least ten times. The rearrangement uses TRBV6-2 or TRBV6-3 and TRBJ2-7; TRBD2 matches 12 bases. Per germline, CDR1 MNHEY and CDR2 SVGEGT. CDR3 size: 17 residues. The V segment lost 0 bases and the J segment 7 bases; nucleotides outside the gene matches: 10. CDR3 sequence (DNA): TGTGCCAGCAGTTACTCTTCTCTGACTAGCGGGAGAGGAGAGCAGTACTTC. Translating it yields CASSYSSLTSGRGEQYF.